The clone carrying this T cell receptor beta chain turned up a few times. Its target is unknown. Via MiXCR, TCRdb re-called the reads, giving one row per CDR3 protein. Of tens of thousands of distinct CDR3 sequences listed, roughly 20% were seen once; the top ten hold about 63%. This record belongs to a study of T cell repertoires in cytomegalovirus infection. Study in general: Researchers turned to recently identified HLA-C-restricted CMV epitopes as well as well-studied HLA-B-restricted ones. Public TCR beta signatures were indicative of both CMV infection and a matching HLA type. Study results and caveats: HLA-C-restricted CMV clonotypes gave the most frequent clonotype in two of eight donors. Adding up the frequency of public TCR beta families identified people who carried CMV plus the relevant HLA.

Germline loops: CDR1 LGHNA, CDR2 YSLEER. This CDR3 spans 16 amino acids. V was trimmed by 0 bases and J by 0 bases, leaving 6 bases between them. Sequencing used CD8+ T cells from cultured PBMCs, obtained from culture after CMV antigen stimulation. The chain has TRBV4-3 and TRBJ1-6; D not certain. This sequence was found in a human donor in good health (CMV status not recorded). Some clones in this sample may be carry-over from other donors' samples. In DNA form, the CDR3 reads TGCGCCAGCAGCCAAGATGCGAGCTCCTATAATTCACCCCTCCACTTT. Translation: CASSQDASSYNSPLHF.